This T cell receptor (beta chain) was captured by sequencing in a study of regulatory and conventional T cells in RAG deficiency. With respect to this clone: The antigen is undetermined.

Trimming stripped 4 bases from V and 2 bases from J, with 14 bases between. The V gene's germline CDR1 is MNHNS and CDR2 SASEGT. The CDR3 totals 16 residues. Study outcomes and limitations: These Omenn syndrome Treg sorts may hold peripherally activated cells instead. RAG-deficient patients showed markedly lower Shannon entropy and higher Simpson indices than control T-cell subsets.

This table comes from immunoSEQ multiplex PCR, and its TCRdb copy is limited to in-frame clones, with some not included. Seen here are roughly 30,000 clones, roughly 96% observed once, and the top ten hold 0.35%. The sorted conventional CD4+ T cells were CD25-low and CD127-high, with genomic DNA sequenced. The sample was also reused in another study, on regulatory T cells. That paper notes: The primer mix had 52 TRBV and 13 TRBJ primers.

The sequenced material came from CD25- CD4+ T cells sorted from blood. V and J are TRBV6-1 and TRBJ2-2; a possible D gene is TRBD1 (7 bases). The TCR was taken from a human donor in good health. CDR3 protein: CASSGGDRVNTGELFF. Here the CDR3 DNA reads TGTGCCAGCAGTGGGGGGGACAGAGTCAACACCGGGGAGCTGTTTTTT.